This TCR beta chain appears in the sequencing data of a study of cytomegalovirus exposure and HLA in healthy donors (TCRdb year 2017). At the level of the whole study: According to an earlier analysis of 550 to 750 of the donors, some 180 million T cells yielded 117 million unique TCR beta sequences and 276 Gb of sequence data. The later analysis used no new phenotypic data to find candidate immune exposures, relying instead on TCR beta sequences and their occurrence across donors. A later genetic analysis used genome-wide SNP genotypes for about 55% of the 666 donors, treating that subset as a discovery cohort. An earlier analysis of 587 of the donors applied high-throughput TCR beta sequencing to assess whether each TCR beta V gene segment acted as functional or pseudogenic. Donor age, sex, ethnicity and CMV serostatus were collected together with the repertoire data. Among the roughly 400 genotyped donors, 75% to 90% belonged to the genetic ancestry cluster associated with self-reported Caucasian donors. HLA typing covered class I and class II loci at four-digit resolution. In addition to the first cohort of roughly 670 subjects, a separate validation cohort of approximately 130 different subjects was used. Among several hundred genotyped donors of the cohort, an average of approximately 240,000 unique TCR beta nucleotide sequences was sequenced per donor, of which approximately 19% were non-productive. The number of typed donors differed by locus: about 620-640 for A, B, C, DRB1 and DQB1; roughly 510 for DQA1; approximately 610 for DPA1; and around 490 for DPB1. Every repertoire in the discovery cohort had been generated on one and the same sequencing platform. A later analysis re-analyzed previously published TCR beta repertoires from approximately 700 donors and added high-resolution HLA genotyping to study TCR occurrence patterns. The study aimed to test whether cataloging public T cell receptors could reveal signatures of past pathogen exposure. Four to six DR-DQ haplotypes were handled as single units for association and clustering because linkage in the cohort was strong. Around 320 gigabases of sequencing data and 70 million to 85 million unique TCR sequences were included in an early release covering about 620 HLA-typed donors. The study combined high-throughput TCR immunosequencing, statistical association of individual TCRs with disease status, and machine learning to predict cytomegalovirus infection status. Using immunosequencing, the study profiled T cell repertoires from around 680 subjects and related those repertoires to cytomegalovirus serostatus.

General conclusions and limits of the study: Roughly uniform sequencing depth across donors was assumed in presence/absence analyses, although this assumption may not hold. A later analysis found that most CMV-associated TCR beta chains appeared HLA-restricted, with HLA associations seemingly driven largely by CMV exposure. A later analysis associated roughly 17,000 TCR beta sequences with specific HLA alleles at a false discovery rate of 0.05. A later genetic analysis reported fewer N-insertions in productive TCRs among donors in an Asian-associated ancestry cluster than the approximately 700-donor mean. A later analysis found that TCR association rates varied across HLA loci, with DRB1 alleles showing the most associated TCRs and HLA-C alleles the fewest. A further reported finding was that TCR beta sequences accurately predicted the HLA-A and HLA-B alleles for most subjects in the first cohort. In an earlier analysis of about 550 of the donors, most TCR beta V segments were observed in productive rearrangements about 87% or about 30% of the time, broadly matching IMGT annotations. The classifier was reported to diagnose cytomegalovirus status with high specificity and sensitivity in both the original and validation cohorts. A group of highly shared sequence variants was considered likely to be a technical artifact of the sequencing pipeline. In a later analysis, HLA-associated TCR beta chains were found to be more clonally expanded and to have lower generation probabilities than equally common non-associated chains. Correlated functional status among segregating V segments might be attributable to linkage disequilibrium, but an unknown experimental factor could not be ruled out. Most TCR sequences were observed very rarely across donors, whereas some public TCRs were present in many individuals. HLA typing was unavailable for some donors at each locus, so association tests used only the typed subset. The authors suggested that the approach could potentially be generalized to other disease states and immunological phenotypes. In the study, 150 to 200 TCR beta chains were listed as associated with cytomegalovirus. According to a later analysis, parvovirus B19, influenza, CMV and Epstein-Barr virus appeared linked to several top co-occurrence clusters. Because counts were too low, seventeen rarely observed V segments, including chromosome 9 orphons, were left out of the earlier analysis of 587 of the donors. When HLA alleles, especially DR and DQ, strongly co-occurred, TCR associations were difficult to assign to individual alleles. A few of the identified cytomegalovirus-associated TCR beta chains were confirmed in vitro to be specific for cytomegalovirus antigens. A later genetic analysis associated a missense DCLRE1C variant with V-gene and J-gene trimming of TCR beta chains, and an independent cohort replicated the association. This cohort had only TCR beta chains sequenced, and the lack of alpha or paired-chain data limited which features could be detected. The only immune exposure information available for the cohort was CMV serostatus.

The method behind the library was the immunoSEQ multiplex PCR assay. The multiplex PCR relied on a mix of 60 forward primers for TCR Vbeta segments and 13 reverse primers for TCR Jbeta segments. A multiplex PCR assay on genomic DNA amplified the CDR3 region of rearranged TCR beta genes. The Illumina HiSeq System was used to sequence the amplified TCR beta libraries as 87-base-pair reads. In the source study's methods: Across the 500 to 750 repertoires, a later analysis counted 80 million or so unique TCR beta chains, about 10 million of which were shared by at least two donors. A nearest-neighbor algorithm error-corrected the raw reads and collapsed the reads into unique sequences, merging closely related sequences to remove PCR and sequencing errors. Alignment of CDR3 sequences to IMGT reference sequences was used to assign V, D and J gene segments. For a sequence to be retained, at least a six-nucleotide match to both a V gene segment and a J gene segment was required. Rearrangements were classified as productive when the CDR3 lacked stop codons and remained in frame with V and J, and all other rearrangements were classified as non-productive. CDR3 was defined according to IMGT convention as the region running from the second conserved V-encoded cysteine to the conserved J-encoded phenylalanine. Sequences without an unambiguous match to a single V gene segment were excluded from the earlier analysis of about 600 of the donors. In an earlier analysis of some 590 of the donors, V segments were called functional above 56.7% productive rearrangements and were called segregating when the between-donor standard deviation exceeded 5%. To diagnose cytomegalovirus status from the catalog of TCR beta chain sequences, a statistical classification framework was built. In a later analysis, TCR nucleotide sequences were compared against IMGT/GENE-DB human TR gene sequences so that V and J genes could be assigned. In a later analysis, CDR3 sequences and most-parsimonious VDJ recombination scenarios were assigned using the TCRdist pipeline. In a later analysis, every TCR beta chain was defined by the combination of its CDR3 amino acid sequence and its V-gene family, and reads without a unique V-gene family were dropped. As a way to deal with suspected cross-contamination and a sequencing artifact, a later analysis dropped hundreds of nucleotide sequences that were highly shared and had low generation probability. In a later analysis, a clonal expansion index was calculated for each public chain from normalized within-repertoire ranks of inferred template counts. In a later analysis, generation probabilities were computed using a VDJ recombination model fitted to out-of-frame rearrangements, and the results were checked against IGoR. In a later analysis, TCR-TCR, TCR-HLA and TCR-CMV co-occurrence was scored with hypergeometric tests, and a repertoire-size bias correction was applied to TCR pairs. A later analysis estimated false discovery rates by permuting HLA or CMV assignments 20 times. In a later analysis, co-occurring TCRs were grouped with DBSCAN, and TCRdist sequence similarity was added when clustering was performed within HLA-allele-positive subsets. Repertoires with fewer than 30,000 or more than 120,000 public chains, plus five repertoires with anomalous nucleotide sharing, were excluded from co-occurrence clustering. Imported from immuneACCESS, the table was reduced by TCRdb to in-frame sequences with V and J called. These copies leave out some clones; in studies compared against another copy, an unresolved V gene accounts for under half, and the cause of the remainder is not known. That table gives V, J and clone size, and the DNA gave D and trimming. Counted in this sample were around 95,000 clones; about 74% of them appeared once. Around 2% of the sample is taken by the ten largest.

A few counts support this clone. The specificity of this receptor is unknown. Base-call qualities are not available, and no considerably larger clone is one nucleotide away. The cohort was made up of approximately 670 healthy bone marrow donors. At the time of sampling, all cohort members were nominally healthy, though unrecorded immune exposures were likely present. The donor tested CMV seronegative and was one of the 352 seronegative cohort members. A peripheral blood sample was provided by each donor, and peripheral blood mononuclear cells were used for TCR beta sequencing. The Qiagen DNeasy Blood Extraction Kit was used to extract genomic DNA from the blood cell samples. Source material: PBMCs. The clonotype was recovered from a male donor in good health and CMV-seronegative.

The CDR3 is CASSQDHSRGYEQYF. Read as DNA, the sequence is TGTGCCAGCAGCCAAGATCATTCCAGGGGATACGAGCAGTACTTC. This sequence uses TRBV4-2 and TRBJ2-7, and the D gene may be TRBD1, 6 bases matching. CDR1 and CDR2 were assigned from the germline V gene as LGHNA and YNFKEQ. The V end loses 0 bases and the J end loses 4 bases, and a stretch of 13 bases separates them. The CDR3 goes from the cysteine to the phenylalanine over 15 residues. Here the CDR3 DNA is all that survives: 45 bases in frame from base 1.